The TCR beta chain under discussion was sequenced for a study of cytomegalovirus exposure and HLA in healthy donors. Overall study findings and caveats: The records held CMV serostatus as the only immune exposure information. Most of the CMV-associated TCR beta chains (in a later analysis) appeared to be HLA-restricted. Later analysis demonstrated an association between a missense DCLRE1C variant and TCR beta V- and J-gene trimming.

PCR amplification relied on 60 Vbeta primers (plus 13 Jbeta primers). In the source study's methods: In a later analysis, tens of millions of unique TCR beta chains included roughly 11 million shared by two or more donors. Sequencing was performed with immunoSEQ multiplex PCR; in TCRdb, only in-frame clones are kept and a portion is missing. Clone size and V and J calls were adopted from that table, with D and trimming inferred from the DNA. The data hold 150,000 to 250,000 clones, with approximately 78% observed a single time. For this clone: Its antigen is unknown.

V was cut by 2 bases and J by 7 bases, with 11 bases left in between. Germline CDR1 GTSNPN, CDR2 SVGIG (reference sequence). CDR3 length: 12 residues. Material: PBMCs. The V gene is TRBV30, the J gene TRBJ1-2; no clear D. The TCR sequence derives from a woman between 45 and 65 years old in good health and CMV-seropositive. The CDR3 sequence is CAWSLPRSGYTF. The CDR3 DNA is TGTGCCTGGAGTTTGCCGAGGAGTGGCTACACCTTC.